This note documents a single T cell receptor (beta chain) sequence. V shed 6 bases and J shed 2 bases, with 8 bases lying between them. The CDR3 totals 13 residues. CDR1 is LGHDT, CDR2 YNNKEL, per germline (reference sequence). Assay used: immunoSEQ multiplex PCR; TCRdb lists only in-frame clones, some missing. The table has 200,000 to 250,000 clones, 84% seen once; the top ten hold 6.8%. This entry comes from a study of blood T cell repertoires in COVID-19. Study summary: Sources were T cells, B-cell-depleted T cells, or PBMCs; the material itself was cDNA or gDNA.

The chain has TRBV3-1 (or the pseudogene TRBV3-2) and TRBJ1-5, with D possibly TRBD1 on 5 matching bases. This TCR derives from a woman aged 40 to 50 who had recovered from COVID-19. The sequenced material came from PBMCs or T cells enriched from blood (not recorded which). CDR3 amino acids: CASSKGGNQPQHF. The CDR3 DNA reads as TGTGCCAGCAGTAAAGGGGGCAATCAGCCCCAGCATTTT.